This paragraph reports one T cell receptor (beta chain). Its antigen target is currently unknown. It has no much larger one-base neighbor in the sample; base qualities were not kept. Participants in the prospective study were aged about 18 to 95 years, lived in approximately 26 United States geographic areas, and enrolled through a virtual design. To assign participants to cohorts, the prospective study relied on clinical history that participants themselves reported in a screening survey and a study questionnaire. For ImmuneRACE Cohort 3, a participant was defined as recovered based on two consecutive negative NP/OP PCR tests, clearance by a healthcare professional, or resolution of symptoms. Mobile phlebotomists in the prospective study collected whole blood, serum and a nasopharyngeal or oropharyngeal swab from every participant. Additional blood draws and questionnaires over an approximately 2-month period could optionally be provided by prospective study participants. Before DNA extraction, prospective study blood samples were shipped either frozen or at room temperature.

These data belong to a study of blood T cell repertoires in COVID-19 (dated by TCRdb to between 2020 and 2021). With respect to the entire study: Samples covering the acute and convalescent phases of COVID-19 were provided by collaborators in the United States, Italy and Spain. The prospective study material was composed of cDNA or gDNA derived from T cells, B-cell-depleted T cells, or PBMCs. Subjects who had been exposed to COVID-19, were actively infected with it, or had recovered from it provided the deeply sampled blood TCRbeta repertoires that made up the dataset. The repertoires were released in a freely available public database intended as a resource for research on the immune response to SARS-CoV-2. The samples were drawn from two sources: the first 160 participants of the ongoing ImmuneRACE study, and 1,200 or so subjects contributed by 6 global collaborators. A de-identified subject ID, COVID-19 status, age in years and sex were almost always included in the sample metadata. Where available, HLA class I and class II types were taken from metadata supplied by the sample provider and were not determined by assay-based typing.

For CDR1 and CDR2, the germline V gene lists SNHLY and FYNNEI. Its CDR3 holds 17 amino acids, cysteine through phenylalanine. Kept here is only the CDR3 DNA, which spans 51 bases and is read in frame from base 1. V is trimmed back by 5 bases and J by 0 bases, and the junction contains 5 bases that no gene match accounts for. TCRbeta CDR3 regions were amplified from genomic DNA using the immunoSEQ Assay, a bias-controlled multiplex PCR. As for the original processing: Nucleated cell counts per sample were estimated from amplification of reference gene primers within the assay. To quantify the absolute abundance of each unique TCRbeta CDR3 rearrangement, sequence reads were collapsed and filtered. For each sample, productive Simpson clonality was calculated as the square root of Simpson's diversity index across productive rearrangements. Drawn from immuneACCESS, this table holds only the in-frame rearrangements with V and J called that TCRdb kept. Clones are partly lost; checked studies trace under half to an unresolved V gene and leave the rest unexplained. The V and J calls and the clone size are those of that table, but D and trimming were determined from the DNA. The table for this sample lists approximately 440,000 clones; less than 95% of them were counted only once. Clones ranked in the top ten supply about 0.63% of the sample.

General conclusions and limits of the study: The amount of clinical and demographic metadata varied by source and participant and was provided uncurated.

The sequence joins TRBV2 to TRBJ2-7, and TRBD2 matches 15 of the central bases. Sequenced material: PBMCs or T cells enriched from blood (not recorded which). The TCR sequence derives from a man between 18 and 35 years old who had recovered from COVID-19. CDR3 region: CASSLGLAGGSSYEQYF. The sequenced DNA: TGTGCCAGCAGTCTGGGACTAGCGGGGGGAAGCTCCTACGAGCAGTACTTC. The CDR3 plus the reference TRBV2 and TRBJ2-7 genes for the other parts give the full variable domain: EPEVTQTPSHQVTQMGQEVILRCVPISNHLYFYWYRQILGQKVEFLVSFYNNEISEKSEIFDDQFSVERPDGSNFTLKIRSTKLEDSAMYFCASSLGLAGGSSYEQYFGPGTRLTVT.